The sequence of this T cell receptor beta chain was determined in a study of cytomegalovirus exposure and HLA in healthy donors. Germline V gives CDR1 LNHDA, CDR2 SQIVND (reference sequence). The CDR3 consists of 14 residues. The V segment lost 6 bases and the J segment 7 bases; nucleotides outside the gene matches: 5. Amplification used 60 Vbeta primers and 13 Jbeta primers. Sequenced by immunoSEQ multiplex PCR; TCRdb stores in-frame clones only, minus some. The profile shows over 120,000 clones, under 90% of them singletons. As concerns this clone: Its cognate antigen is unknown.

Findings and limits, study-wide: Among CMV-associated TCR beta chains, most appeared HLA-restricted in a later analysis. Listed as cytomegalovirus-associated were approximately 160 TCR beta chains. Because they were indistinguishable, some V segments, including TRBV6-2 and TRBV6-3, were excluded.

The rearrangement joins TRBV19 to TRBJ2-1; 11 nucleotides match TRBD2. Sequenced material: PBMCs. The sequence came from a man aged 35 to 55 in good health and CMV-seronegative. DNA of the CDR3: TGTGCCAGTAGGCTAGCGGGGGGCGATAATGAGCAGTTCTTC. Its protein is CASRLAGGDNEQFF.